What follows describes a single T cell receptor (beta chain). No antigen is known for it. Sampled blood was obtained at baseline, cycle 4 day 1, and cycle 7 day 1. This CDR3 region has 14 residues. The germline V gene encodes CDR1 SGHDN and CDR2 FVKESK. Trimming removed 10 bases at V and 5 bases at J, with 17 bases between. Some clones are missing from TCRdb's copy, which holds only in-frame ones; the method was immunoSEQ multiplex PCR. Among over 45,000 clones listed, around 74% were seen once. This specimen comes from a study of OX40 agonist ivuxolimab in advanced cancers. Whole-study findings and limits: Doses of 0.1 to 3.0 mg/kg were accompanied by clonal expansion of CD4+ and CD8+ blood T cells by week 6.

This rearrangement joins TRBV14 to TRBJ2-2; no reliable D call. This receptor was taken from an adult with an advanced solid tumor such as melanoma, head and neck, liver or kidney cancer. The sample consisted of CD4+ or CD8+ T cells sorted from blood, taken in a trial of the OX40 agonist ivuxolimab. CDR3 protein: CATGVRVGTGELFF. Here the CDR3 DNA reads TGTGCCACCGGCGTGCGTGTAGGGACCGGGGAGCTGTTTTTT.